The source of this TCR beta chain is a study of T cells in Graves' hyperthyroidism and ophthalmopathy. Study-level points and caveats: Before onset, ophthalmopathy was predicted by the model a median approximately 6.6 months earlier.

Across 18 months, stable Graves' hyperthyroidism was marked by no progression to ophthalmopathy. Source material for PBMCs was over 8 ml fresh peripheral blood. Details on this clonotype: Its antigen is as yet unknown.

Amplified regions were TCR beta CDR3 sequences from RNA transcripts. First-round RT-PCR of the TCR CDR3 relied on the HTBI primer set. In TCRdb, the multiplex PCR reads were re-called with MiXCR into one record per CDR3 protein. In the table there are some 510,000 distinct CDR3 sequences, roughly 20% of which are singletons. The CDR3 extends over 14 amino acids. CDR1 and CDR2 (germline): SQVTM, ANQGSEA. The V and J ends lost 7 bases and 3 bases respectively, with 18 bases between them. The TCR was taken from a man aged 18 to 35 with Graves' hyperthyroidism. The sample was blood. The chain combines TRBV29-1 with TRBJ1-2, with D possibly matching TRBD1 (5 bases). CDR3 in amino acids: CSATVWGDDYGYTF. The CDR3 DNA reads as TGCAGCGCAACCGTCTGGGGCGATGACTATGGCTACACCTTC. Full variable domain (missing parts from reference TRBV29-1 and TRBJ1-2): SAVISQKPSRDICQRGTSLTIQCQVDSQVTMMFWYRQQPGQSLTLIATANQGSEATYESGFVIDKFPISRPNLTFSTLTVSNMSPEDSSIYLCSATVWGDDYGYTFGSGTRLTVV.